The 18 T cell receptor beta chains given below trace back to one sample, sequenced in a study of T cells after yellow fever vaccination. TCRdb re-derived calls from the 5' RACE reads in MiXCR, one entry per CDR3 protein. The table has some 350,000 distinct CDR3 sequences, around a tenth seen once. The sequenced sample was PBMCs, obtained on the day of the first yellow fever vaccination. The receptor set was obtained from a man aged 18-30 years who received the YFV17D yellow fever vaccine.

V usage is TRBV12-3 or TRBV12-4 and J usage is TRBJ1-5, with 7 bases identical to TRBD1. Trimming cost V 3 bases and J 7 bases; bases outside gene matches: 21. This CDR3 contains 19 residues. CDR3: CASSFQRPTGVIRRQPQHF. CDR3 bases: TGTGCCAGCAGTTTCCAACGGCCTACAGGGGTCATCAGGAGGCAGCCCCAGCATTTT.

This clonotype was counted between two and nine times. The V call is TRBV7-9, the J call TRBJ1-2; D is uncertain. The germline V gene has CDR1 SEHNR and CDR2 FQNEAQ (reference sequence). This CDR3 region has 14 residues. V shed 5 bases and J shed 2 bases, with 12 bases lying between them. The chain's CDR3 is CASSLFGENYGYTF. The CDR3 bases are TGTGCCAGCAGCCTCTTTGGGGAGAACTATGGCTACACCTTC.

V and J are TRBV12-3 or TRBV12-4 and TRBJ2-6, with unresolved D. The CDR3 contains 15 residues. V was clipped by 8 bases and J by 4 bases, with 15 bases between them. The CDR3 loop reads CASRNTLEGANVLTF. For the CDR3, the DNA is TGTGCCAGCCGTAATACCTTGGAAGGGGCCAACGTCCTGACTTTC.

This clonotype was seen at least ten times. The CDR3 is CASSLGYRASGNTIYF. DNA for the CDR3: TGCGCCAGCAGCTTGGGGTACAGAGCCTCTGGAAACACCATATATTTT. The rearrangement uses TRBV5-1 and TRBJ1-3; D is unclear. V lost 0 bases and J 0 bases, leaving 10 bases between the germline ends. The CDR3 is 16 amino acids. The germline CDR1 and CDR2 sequences are SGHRS and YFSETQ.

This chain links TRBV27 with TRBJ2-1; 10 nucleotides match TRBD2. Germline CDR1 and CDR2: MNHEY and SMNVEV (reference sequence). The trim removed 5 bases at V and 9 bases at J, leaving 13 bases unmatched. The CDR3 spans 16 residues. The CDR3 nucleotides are TGTGCCAGCAGTACCCTCCTAGCGGGGGCGAGGGGTGAGCAGTTCTTC. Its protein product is CASSTLLAGARGEQFF.

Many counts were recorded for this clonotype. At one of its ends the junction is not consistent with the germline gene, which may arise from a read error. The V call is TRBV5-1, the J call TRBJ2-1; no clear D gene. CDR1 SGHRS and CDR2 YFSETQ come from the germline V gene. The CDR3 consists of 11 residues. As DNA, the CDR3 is TGTGCCAGCAGCTTAGACAATGAGCAGTTCTTC. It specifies CASSLDNEQFF.

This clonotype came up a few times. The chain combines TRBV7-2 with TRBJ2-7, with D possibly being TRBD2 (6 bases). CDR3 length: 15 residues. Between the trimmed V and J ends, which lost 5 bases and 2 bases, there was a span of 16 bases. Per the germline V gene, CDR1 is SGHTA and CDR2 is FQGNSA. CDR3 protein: CASSPRGRAAYEQYF. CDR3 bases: TGTGCCAGCAGCCCGCGGGGACGAGCGGCCTACGAGCAGTACTTC.

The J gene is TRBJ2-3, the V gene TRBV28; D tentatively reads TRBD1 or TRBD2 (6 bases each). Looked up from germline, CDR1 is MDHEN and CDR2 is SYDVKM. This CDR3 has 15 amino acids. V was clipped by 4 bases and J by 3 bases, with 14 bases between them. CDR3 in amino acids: CASSSAGGLTDTQYF. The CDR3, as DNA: TGTGCCAGCAGTTCGGCTGGGGGGCTGACAGATACGCAGTATTTT.

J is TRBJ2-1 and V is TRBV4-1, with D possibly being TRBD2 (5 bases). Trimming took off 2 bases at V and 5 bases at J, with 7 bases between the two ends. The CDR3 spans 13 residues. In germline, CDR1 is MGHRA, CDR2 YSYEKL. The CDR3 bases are TGCGCCAGCAGCCAACGAGGGAACAATGAGCAGTTCTTC. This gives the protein CASSQRGNNEQFF.

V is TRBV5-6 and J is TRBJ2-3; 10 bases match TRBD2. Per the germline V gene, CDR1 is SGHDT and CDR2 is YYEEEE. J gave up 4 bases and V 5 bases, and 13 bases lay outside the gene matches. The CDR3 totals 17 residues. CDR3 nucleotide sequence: TGTGCCAGCAGTCATACCTTTACTAGCGGGGCTCCAGATACGCAGTATTTT. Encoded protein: CASSHTFTSGAPDTQYF.

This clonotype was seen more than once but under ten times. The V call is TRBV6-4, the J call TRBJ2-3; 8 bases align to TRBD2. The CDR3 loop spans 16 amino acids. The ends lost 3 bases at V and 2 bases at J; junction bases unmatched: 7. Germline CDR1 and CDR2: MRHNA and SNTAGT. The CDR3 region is CASSEAGGKHTDTQYF. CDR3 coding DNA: TGTGCCAGCAGTGAGGCGGGGGGAAAACACACAGATACGCAGTATTTT.

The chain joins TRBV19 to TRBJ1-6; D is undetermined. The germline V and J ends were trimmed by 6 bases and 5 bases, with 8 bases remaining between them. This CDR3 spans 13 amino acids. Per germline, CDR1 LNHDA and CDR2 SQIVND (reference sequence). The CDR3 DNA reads TGTGCCAGTAGCCGACGGAATAATTCACCCCTCCACTTT. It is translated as CASSRRNNSPLHF.

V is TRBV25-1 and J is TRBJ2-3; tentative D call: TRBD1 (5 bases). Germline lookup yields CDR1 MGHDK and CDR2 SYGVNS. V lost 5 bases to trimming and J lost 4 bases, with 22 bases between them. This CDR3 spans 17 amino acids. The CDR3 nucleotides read TGTGCCAGCAGTCAGAGGACCGTAGGGGAAGGAGCAGATACGCAGTATTTT. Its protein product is CASSQRTVGEGADTQYF.

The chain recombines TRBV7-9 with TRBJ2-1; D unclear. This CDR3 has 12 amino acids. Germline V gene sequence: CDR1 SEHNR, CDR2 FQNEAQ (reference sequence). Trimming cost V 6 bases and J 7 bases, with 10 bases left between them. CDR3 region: CASREQDNEQFF. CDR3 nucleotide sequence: TGTGCCAGCAGGGAACAAGATAATGAGCAGTTCTTC.

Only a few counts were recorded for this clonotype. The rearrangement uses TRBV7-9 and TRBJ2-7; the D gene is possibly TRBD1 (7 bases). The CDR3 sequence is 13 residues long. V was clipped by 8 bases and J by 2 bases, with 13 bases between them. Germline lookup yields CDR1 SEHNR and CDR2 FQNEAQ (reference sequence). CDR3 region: CASGRTGPYEQYV. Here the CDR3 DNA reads TGTGCCAGCGGGAGGACAGGTCCCTACGAGCAGTACGTC.

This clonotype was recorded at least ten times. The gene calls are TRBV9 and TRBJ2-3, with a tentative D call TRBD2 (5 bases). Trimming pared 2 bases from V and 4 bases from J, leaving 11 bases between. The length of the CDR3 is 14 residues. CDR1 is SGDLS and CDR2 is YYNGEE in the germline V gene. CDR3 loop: CASSVNGVSDTQYF. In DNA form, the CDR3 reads TGTGCCAGCAGCGTGAACGGGGTCTCAGATACGCAGTATTTT.

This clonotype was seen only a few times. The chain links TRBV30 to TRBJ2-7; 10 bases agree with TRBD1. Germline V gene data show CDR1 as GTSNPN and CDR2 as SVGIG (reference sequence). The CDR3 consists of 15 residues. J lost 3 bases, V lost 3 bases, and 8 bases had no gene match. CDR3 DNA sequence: TGTGCCTGGAGCAAACCCGGGACAGGGGTCTACGAGCAGTACTTC. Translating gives CAWSKPGTGVYEQYF. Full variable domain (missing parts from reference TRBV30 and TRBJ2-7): SQTIHQWPATLVQPVGSPLSLECTVEGTSNPNLYWYRQAAGRGLQLLFYSVGIGQISSEVPQNLSASRPQDRQFILSSKKLLLSDSGFYLCAWSKPGTGVYEQYFGPGTRLTVT.

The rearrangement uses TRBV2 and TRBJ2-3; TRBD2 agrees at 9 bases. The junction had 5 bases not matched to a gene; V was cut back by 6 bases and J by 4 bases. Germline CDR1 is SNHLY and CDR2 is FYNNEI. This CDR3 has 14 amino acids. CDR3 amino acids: CASRNPSGADTQYF. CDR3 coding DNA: TGTGCCAGCAGAAACCCTAGCGGGGCAGATACGCAGTATTTT.